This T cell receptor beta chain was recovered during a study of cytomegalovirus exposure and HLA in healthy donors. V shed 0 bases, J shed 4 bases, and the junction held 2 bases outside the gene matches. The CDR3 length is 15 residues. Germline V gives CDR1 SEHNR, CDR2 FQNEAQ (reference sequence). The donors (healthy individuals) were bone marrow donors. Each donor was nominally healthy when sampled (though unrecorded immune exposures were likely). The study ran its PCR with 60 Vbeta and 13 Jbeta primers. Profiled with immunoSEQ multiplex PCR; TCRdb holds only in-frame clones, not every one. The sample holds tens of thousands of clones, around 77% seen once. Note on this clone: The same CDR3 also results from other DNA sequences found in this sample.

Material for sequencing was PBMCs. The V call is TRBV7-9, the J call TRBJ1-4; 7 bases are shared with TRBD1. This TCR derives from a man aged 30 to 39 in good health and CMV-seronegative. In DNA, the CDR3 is TGTGCCAGCAGCTTAGCACAGGGGATTAATGAAAAACTGTTTTTT. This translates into CASSLAQGINEKLFF.